The rows below give T cell receptor beta chains drawn from one sample of a study of T-cell memory formation after mild COVID-19. TCRdb fed the 5' RACE reads into MiXCR, producing one record per CDR3 protein. The sample lists thousands of distinct CDR3 sequences, about 18% occurring once. The specimen sequenced was PBMCs or a T cell subset sorted from them (not recorded which). These receptors were collected from an adult woman who had mild COVID-19 (a few samples of this study predate the infection). Cell type and time point are not known. CDR3s include the opening cysteine and the closing phenylalanine or tryptophan. The order of the fields is J gene, V gene, clone size, CDR3 length, D gene, CDR3 protein, CDR3 DNA. A D gene is named only where the DNA matches it firmly. Clone size, where shown, is once, few, many, or a class for clones that have expanded.

TRBJ2-3 TRBV5-1 . 18 . CASSLVSGISPKGDTQYF TGCGCCAGCAGCTTGGTCTCAGGGATTTCACCTAAGGGGGATACGCAGTATTTT
TRBJ2-7 TRBV7-2 many 18 TRBD2 CASSLGDRPGLAGVEQYF TGTGCCAGCAGCTTAGGGGATCGACCGGGACTAGCGGGAGTCGAGCAGTACTTC
TRBJ2-1 TRBV6-6 medium-sized 20 TRBD2 CASSYPGLAGGLYSYNEQFF TGTGCCAGCAGTTACCCGGGACTAGCGGGGGGATTATACTCCTACAATGAGCAGTTCTTC
TRBJ2-7 TRBV7-9 medium-sized 15 . CASSQDSFAPYEQYF TGTGCCAGCAGCCAAGACAGTTTTGCTCCCTACGAGCAGTACTTC
TRBJ2-1 TRBV6-2/TRBV6-3 medium-sized 14 . CASSYPDTYNEQFF TGTGCCAGCAGTTACCCGGACACCTACAATGAGCAGTTCTTC
TRBJ2-1 TRBV3-1 many 15 TRBD2 CASSPKPAGFDEQFF TGTGCCAGCAGCCCCAAGCCAGCGGGATTTGATGAGCAGTTCTTC
TRBJ2-7 TRBV12-3/TRBV12-4 many 12 . CASSLSPSEQYF TGTGCCAGCAGTTTATCACCGTCTGAGCAGTACTTC
TRBJ2-1 TRBV27 many 19 TRBD2 CASNGLADALPRLYNEQFF TGTGCCAGCAACGGACTAGCTGATGCTCTACCCCGCCTCTACAATGAGCAGTTCTTC
TRBJ1-5 TRBV19 few 15 TRBD1 CASRGPGQSNQPQHF TGTGCCAGTAGGGGACCGGGACAGTCCAATCAGCCCCAGCATTTT
TRBJ2-7 TRBV7-2 many 13 . CASSGIAYDEQYF TGTGCCTCTTCAGGGATAGCGTACGACGAGCAGTACTTC
TRBJ2-4 TRBV4-3 many 16 TRBD1 CASSQTGQGRRNIQYF TGCGCCAGCAGCCAAACCGGACAGGGGCGAAGGAACATTCAGTACTTC
TRBJ1-1 TRBV18 medium-sized 16 TRBD1 CASSPTRDRGVTEAFF TGTGCCAGCTCACCAACTCGGGACAGGGGCGTTACTGAAGCTTTCTTT
TRBJ2-3 TRBV13 many 20 . CASSLRGRDRGLVDTDTQYF TGTGCCAGCAGCTTAAGGGGGCGGGACAGAGGACTAGTTGACACAGATACGCAGTATTTT
TRBJ1-1 TRBV2 many 15 . CASSVDRYENTEAFF TGTGCCAGCAGTGTAGACAGATATGAGAACACTGAAGCTTTCTTT
TRBJ2-7 TRBV11-3 many 15 . CASSNRYHTAYEQYF TGTGCCAGCAGCAACCGGTACCATACGGCCTACGAGCAGTACTTC
TRBJ2-7 TRBV15 many 13 . CATSTKKTYEQYF TGTGCCACCAGCACTAAAAAAACCTACGAGCAGTACTTC
TRBJ2-5 TRBV7-9 medium-sized 16 TRBD1 CASSVYRDRRQETQYF TGTGCCAGCAGCGTCTATCGGGACAGGAGACAAGAGACCCAGTACTTC
TRBJ2-1 TRBV5-4 few 20 TRBD1 CASSPLGGQLMSRSYNEQFF TGTGCCAGCAGCCCCTTAGGGGGACAGCTGATGTCTCGCTCCTACAATGAGCAGTTCTTC
TRBJ2-7 TRBV12-3/TRBV12-4 many 17 . CASSLASFVLEPYEQYF TGTGCCAGCAGTTTAGCGTCGTTTGTCCTCGAGCCCTACGAGCAGTACTTC
TRBJ1-1 TRBV12-3/TRBV12-4 many 11 . CASSWALEAFF TGTGCCAGCAGCTGGGCCTTAGAAGCTTTCTTT
TRBJ2-7 TRBV12-3/TRBV12-4 . 12 TRBD2 CASRRAGDEQYF TGTGCCAGCAGACGAGCGGGAGACGAGCAGTACTTC
TRBJ1-2 TRBV4-1 medium-sized 15 . CASSLSQGTNYGYTF TGCGCCAGCAGTCTTAGCCAGGGGACGAACTATGGCTACACCTTC
TRBJ2-1 TRBV4-2 many 17 . CASSQEGSFSSYNEQFF TGTGCCAGCAGCCAAGAGGGAAGCTTTAGCTCCTACAATGAGCAGTTCTTC
TRBJ2-2 TRBV29-1 . 12 TRBD1 CSVAGGTGELFF TGCAGCGTTGCAGGGGGCACCGGGGAGCTGTTTTTT
TRBJ2-1 TRBV6-5 many 14 . CASSQASAYNEQFF TGTGCCAGCAGTCAGGCTAGCGCATACAATGAGCAGTTCTTC
TRBJ2-1 TRBV7-2 . 15 . CASRRAASSYNEQFF TGTGCCAGTCGGCGAGCGGCTAGCTCCTACAATGAGCAGTTCTTC
TRBJ1-1 TRBV7-3 many 13 . CASRLTVNTEAFF TGTGCCAGCAGATTAACAGTGAACACTGAAGCTTTCTTT
TRBJ2-1 TRBV7-9 many 12 . CASSSRVNEQFF TGTGCCAGCAGCTCTAGGGTCAATGAGCAGTTCTTC
TRBJ2-7 TRBV7-2 . 16 TRBD2 CASSLGPGLAGHEQYF TGTGCCAGCAGCTTAGGACCGGGACTAGCGGGCCACGAGCAGTACTTC
TRBJ2-7 TRBV7-6 . 15 TRBD1 CASSFGTGLTYEQYF TGTGCCAGCAGCTTCGGGACAGGGCTAACCTACGAGCAGTACTTC
TRBJ2-7 TRBV7-6 . 16 TRBD2 CASSLVASGSLHEQYF TGTGCCAGCAGCTTAGTTGCTAGCGGGAGTCTCCACGAGCAGTACTTC
TRBJ2-5 TRBV5-4 . 14 TRBD2 CASSSSSGAYDQYF TGTGCCAGCAGCTCGTCTAGCGGGGCCTACGACCAGTACTTC
TRBJ2-1 TRBV24-1 many 16 . CATSDPTRASYNEQFF TGTGCCACCAGTGATCCCACTAGAGCCTCCTACAATGAGCAGTTCTTC
TRBJ1-1 TRBV14 many 12 . CASSQEGGRAFF TGTGCCAGCAGCCAAGAGGGGGGGAGAGCTTTCTTT
TRBJ2-5 TRBV7-9 medium-sized 13 . CASSPSPRETQYF TGTGCCAGCAGCCCCTCCCCCAGAGAGACCCAGTACTTC
TRBJ2-7 TRBV27 many 14 . CASSFKAYSYEQYF TGTGCCAGCAGTTTTAAGGCCTACTCCTACGAGCAGTACTTC
TRBJ1-3 TRBV4-2 many 16 . CASSLGRRGSGNTIYF TGTGCCAGCAGCCTCGGCCGTCGGGGATCTGGAAACACCATATATTTT